This TCR beta chain comes out of a study of T cell clonality in common variable immunodeficiency. Generated by immunoSEQ multiplex PCR, the TCRdb table keeps only in-frame clones and is missing some. This sample has 40,000 to 60,000 clones, each found more than once. Between the trimmed V and J ends, which lost 3 bases and 7 bases, there was a span of 12 bases. The length of the CDR3 is 13 residues. The germline V gene has CDR1 DFQATT and CDR2 SNEGSKA (reference sequence). This clone was detected many times. Read data end 3 residues before the CDR3 end; the end is taken from the germline J gene. The J gene is TRBJ1-4, the V gene TRBV20-1; D ambiguous. Source material: peripheral blood mononuclear cells. The source of this sequence is a person between 18 and 75 years old in good health. The CDR3 region is CSAREGRGEKLFF. The CDR3 DNA, read in part, is TGCAGTGCTAGGGAGGGTCGGGGTGAAAAA.